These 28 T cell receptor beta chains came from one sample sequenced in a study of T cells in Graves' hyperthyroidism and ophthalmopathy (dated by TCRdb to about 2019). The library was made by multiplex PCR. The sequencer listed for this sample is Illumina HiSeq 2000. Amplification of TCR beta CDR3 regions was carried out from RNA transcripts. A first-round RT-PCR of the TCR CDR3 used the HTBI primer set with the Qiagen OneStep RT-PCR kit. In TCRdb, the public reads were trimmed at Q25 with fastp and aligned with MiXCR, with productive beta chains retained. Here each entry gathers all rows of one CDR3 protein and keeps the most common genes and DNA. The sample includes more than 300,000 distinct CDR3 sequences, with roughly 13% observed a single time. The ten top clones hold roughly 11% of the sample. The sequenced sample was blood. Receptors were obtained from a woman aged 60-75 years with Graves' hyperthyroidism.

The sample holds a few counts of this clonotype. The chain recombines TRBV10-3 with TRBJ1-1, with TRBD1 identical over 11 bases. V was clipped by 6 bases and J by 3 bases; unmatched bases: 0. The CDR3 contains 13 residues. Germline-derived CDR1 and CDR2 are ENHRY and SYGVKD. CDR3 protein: CAIRGQGDTEAFF. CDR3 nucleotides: TGTGCCATCAGGGGACAGGGGGACACTGAAGCTTTCTTT.

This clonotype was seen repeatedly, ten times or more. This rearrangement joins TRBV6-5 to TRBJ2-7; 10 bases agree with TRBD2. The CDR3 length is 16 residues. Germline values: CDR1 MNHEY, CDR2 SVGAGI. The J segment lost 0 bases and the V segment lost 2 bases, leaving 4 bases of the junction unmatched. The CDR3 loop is CASSYGLAAGSYEQYF. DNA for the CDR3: TGTGCCAGCAGTTACGGACTAGCGGCCGGCTCCTACGAGCAGTACTTC.

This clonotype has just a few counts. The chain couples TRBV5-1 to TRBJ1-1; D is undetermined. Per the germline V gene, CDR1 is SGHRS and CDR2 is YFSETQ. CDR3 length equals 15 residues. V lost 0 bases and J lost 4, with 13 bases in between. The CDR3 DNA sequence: TGCGCCAGCAGCTTGGACGTCGTCTCGGGCACTGAAGCTTTCTTT. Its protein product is CASSLDVVSGTEAFF.

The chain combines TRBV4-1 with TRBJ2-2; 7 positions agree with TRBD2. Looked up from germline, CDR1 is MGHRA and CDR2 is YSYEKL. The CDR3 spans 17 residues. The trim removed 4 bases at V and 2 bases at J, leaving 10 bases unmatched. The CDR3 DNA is TGCGCCAGCAGCCTCTACGCTGGGACTACTAACACCGGGGAGCTGTTTTTT. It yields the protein CASSLYAGTTNTGELFF.

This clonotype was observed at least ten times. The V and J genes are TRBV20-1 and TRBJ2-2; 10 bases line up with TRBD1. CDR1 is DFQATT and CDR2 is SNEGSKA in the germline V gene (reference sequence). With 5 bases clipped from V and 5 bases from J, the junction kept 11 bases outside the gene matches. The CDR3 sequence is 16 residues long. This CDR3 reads CSAQRQGAMVTGELFF. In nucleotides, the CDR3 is TGCAGTGCTCAACGACAGGGGGCAATGGTAACCGGGGAGCTGTTTTTT.

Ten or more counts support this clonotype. For the CDR3, the DNA is TGTGCCAGCAGTTTGTCCGGACCCAATGAGCAGTTCTTC. This sequence encodes CASSLSGPNEQFF. V and J are TRBV28 and TRBJ2-1; no reliable D call. The CDR3 length is 13 residues. V gave up 3 bases and J gave up 6 bases, with 9 bases separating them. CDR1 is MDHEN and CDR2 is SYDVKM in the germline V gene.

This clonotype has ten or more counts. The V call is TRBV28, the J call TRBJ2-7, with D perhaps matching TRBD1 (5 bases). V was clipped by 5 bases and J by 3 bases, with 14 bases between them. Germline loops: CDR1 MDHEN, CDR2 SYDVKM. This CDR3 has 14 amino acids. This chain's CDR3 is CASSTYRSLYEQYF. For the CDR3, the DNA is TGTGCCAGCAGTACCTACAGGTCCCTCTACGAGCAGTACTTC.

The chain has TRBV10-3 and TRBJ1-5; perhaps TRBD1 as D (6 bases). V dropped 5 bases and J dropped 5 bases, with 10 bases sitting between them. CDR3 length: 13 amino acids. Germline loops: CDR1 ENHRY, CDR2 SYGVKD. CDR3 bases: TGTGCCATCAGTCAAAGGACAGATCAGCCCCAGCATTTT. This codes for CAISQRTDQPQHF.

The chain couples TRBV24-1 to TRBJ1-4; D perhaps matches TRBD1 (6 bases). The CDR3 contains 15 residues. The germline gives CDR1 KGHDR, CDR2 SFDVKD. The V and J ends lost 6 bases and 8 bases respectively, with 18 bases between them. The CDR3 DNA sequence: TGTGCCACCAGTTCCCAAGGGGGACCTGAAGAAAAACTGTTTTTT. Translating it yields CATSSQGGPEEKLFF.

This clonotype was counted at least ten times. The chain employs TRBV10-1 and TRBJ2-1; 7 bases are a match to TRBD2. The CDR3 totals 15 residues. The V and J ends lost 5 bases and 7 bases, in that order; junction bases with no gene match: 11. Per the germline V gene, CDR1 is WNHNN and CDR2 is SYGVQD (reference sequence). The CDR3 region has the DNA TGCGCCAGCAGTACCAGCGGACTAGGGAGGAATGAGCAGTTCTTC. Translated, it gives CASSTSGLGRNEQFF.

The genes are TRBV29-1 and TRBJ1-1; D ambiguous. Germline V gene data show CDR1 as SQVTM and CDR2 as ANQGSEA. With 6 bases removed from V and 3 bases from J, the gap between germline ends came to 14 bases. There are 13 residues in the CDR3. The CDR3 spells CSVRTAEDTEAFF. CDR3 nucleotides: TGCAGCGTAAGGACTGCCGAGGACACTGAAGCTTTCTTT.

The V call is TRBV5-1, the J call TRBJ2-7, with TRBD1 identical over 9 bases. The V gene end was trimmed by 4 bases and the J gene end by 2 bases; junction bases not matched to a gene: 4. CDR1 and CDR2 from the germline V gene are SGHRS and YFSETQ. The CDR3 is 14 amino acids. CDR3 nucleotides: TGCGCCAGCAGCCAGCGGGACAGGGCCTACGAGCAGTACTTC. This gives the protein CASSQRDRAYEQYF.

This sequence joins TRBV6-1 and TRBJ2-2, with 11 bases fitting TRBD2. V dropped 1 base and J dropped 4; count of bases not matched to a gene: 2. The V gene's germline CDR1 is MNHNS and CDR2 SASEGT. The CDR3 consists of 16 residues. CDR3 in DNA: TGTGCCAGCAGTGAAGTGGGACTAGCGGCCACCGGGGAGCTGTTTTTT. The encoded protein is CASSEVGLAATGELFF.

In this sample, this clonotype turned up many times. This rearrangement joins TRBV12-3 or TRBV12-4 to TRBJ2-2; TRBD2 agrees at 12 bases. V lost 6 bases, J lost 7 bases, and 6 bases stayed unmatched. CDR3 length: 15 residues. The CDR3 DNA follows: TGTGCCAGCAGCGGACTAGCGGGATGGGGCGGGGAGCTGTTTTTT. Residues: CASSGLAGWGGELFF.

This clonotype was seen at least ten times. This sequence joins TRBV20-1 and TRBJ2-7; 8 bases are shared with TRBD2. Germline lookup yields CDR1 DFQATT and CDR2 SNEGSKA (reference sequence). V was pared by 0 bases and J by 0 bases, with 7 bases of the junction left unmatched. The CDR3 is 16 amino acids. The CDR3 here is CSARDPTREVSYEQYF. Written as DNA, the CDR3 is TGCAGTGCTAGAGATCCGACGCGGGAGGTCTCCTACGAGCAGTACTTC.

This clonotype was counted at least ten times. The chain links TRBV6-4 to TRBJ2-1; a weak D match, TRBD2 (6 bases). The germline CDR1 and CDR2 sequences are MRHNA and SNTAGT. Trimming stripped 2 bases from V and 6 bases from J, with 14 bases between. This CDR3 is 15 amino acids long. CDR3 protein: CASSDPGQAGNEQFF. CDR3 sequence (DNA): TGTGCCAGCAGTGACCCGGGCCAAGCGGGCAATGAGCAGTTCTTC.

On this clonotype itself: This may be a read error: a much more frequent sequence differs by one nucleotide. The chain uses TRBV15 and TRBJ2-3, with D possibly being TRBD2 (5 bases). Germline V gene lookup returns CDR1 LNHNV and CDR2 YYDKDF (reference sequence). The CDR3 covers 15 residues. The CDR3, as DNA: TGTGCCACCATCAGAGGGTGGGGTTACACAGATACGCAGTATTTT. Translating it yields CATIRGWGYTDTQYF.

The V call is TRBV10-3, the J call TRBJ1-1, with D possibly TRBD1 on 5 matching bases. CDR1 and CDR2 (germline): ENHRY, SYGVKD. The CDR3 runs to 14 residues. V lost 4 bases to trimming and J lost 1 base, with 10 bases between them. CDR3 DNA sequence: TGTGCCATCAGTGCGGACGGGGCGAACACTGAAGCTTTCTTT. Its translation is CAISADGANTEAFF.

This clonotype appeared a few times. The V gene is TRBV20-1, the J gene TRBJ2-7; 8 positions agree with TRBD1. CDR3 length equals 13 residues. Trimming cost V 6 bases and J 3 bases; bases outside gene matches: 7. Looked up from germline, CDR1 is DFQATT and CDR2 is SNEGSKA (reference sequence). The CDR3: CSASADRDYEQYF. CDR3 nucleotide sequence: TGCAGTGCCTCGGCGGACAGGGACTACGAGCAGTACTTC.

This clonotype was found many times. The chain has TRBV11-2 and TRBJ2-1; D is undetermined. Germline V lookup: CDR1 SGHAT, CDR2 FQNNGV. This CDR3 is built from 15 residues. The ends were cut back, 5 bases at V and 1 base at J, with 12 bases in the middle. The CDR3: CASSTRIGSYNEQFF. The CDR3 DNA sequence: TGTGCCAGCAGCACCAGGATCGGGTCCTACAATGAGCAGTTCTTC.

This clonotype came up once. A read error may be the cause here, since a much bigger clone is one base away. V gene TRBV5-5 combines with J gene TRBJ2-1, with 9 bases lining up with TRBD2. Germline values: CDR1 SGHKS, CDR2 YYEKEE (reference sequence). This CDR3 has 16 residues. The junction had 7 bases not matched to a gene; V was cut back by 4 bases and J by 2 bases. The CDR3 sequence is CASSAMAGGTYNEQFF. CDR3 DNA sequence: TGTGCCAGCAGCGCGATGGCGGGAGGGACCTACAATGAGCAGTTCTTC. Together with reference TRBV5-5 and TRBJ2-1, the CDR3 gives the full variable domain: DAGVTQSPTHLIKTRGQQVTLRCSPISGHKSVSWYQQVLGQGPQFIFQYYEKEERGRGNFPDRFSARQFPNYSSELNVNALLLGDSALYLCASSAMAGGTYNEQFFGPGTRLTVL.

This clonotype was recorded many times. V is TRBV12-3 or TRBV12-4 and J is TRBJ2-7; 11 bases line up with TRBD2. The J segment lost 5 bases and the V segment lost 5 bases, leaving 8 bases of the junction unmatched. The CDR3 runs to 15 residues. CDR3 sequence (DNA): TGTGCCAGCAGTCAAACTAGCGGGAGTTTCAACGAGCAGTACTTC. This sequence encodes CASSQTSGSFNEQYF.

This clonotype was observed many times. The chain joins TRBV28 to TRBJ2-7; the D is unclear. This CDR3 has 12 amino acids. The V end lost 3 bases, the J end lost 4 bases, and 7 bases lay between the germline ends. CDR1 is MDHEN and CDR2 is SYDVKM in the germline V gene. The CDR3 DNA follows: TGTGCCAGCAGTTTTGTTCGGTACGAGCAGTACTTC. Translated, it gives CASSFVRYEQYF.

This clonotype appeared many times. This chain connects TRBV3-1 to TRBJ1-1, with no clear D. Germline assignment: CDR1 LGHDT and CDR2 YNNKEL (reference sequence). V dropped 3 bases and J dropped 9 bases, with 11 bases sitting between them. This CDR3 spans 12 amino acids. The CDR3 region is CASSHSPTQAFF. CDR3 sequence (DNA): TGTGCCAGCAGCCACTCGCCCACCCAAGCTTTCTTT.

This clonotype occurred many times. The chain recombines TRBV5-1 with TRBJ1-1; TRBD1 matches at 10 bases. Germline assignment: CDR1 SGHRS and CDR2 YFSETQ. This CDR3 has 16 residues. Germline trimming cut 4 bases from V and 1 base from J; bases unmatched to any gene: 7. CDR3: CASSGTGTGANTEAFF. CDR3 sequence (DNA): TGCGCCAGCAGCGGAACCGGGACAGGGGCGAACACTGAAGCTTTCTTT.

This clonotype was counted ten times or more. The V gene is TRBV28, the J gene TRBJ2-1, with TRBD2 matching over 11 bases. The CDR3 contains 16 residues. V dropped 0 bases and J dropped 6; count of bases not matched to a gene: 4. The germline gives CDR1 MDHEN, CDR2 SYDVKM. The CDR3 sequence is CASSLWGTSGFNEQFF. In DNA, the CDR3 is TGTGCCAGCAGTTTATGGGGGACTAGCGGTTTCAATGAGCAGTTCTTC.

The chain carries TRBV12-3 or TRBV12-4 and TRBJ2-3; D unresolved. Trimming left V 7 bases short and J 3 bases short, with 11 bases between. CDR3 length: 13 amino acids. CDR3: CASIKSATDTQYF. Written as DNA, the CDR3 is TGTGCCAGCATTAAATCCGCGACAGATACGCAGTATTTT.

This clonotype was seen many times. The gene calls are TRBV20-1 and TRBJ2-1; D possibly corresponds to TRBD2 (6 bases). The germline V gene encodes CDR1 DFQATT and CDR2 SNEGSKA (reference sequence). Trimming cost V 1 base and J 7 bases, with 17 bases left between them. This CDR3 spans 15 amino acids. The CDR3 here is CSARGAAGLDNEQFF. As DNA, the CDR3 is TGCAGTGCTAGAGGGGCAGCGGGTCTTGATAATGAGCAGTTCTTC.